Reported below is one T cell receptor (beta chain). As processed by the authors: Estimated nucleated cell counts came from reference gene primer amplification. Data came from immunoSEQ multiplex PCR; TCRdb stores just in-frame clones and leaves some out. V and J calls and clone size are those listed in that table; D and trimming were worked out from the DNA. Of about 240,000 clones listed, roughly nine tenths are singletons. The data belong to a study of blood T cell repertoires in COVID-19. V lost 5 bases to trimming and J lost 5 bases, with 15 bases between them. Per the germline V gene, CDR1 is MNHEY and CDR2 is SMNVEV (reference sequence). The CDR3 sequence is 15 residues long.

Sample: peripheral blood. This TCR derives from a woman aged 50 to 60 with COVID-19, enrolled during active disease. The chain links TRBV27 to TRBJ2-2; D gene ambiguous. The CDR3 DNA reads as TGTGCCAGCAGTCCCCCTGGTTCGAGGACCGGGGAGCTGTTTTTT. It specifies CASSPPGSRTGELFF.